This TCR beta chain was observed in a study of blood T cell repertoires in COVID-19. Turning to the study itself: The United States, Italy and Spain were the sources of the acute and convalescent COVID-19 samples. T cells, B-cell-depleted T cells, or PBMCs provided the cDNA or gDNA that served as material.

This CDR3 is built from 15 residues. The ends were cut back, 5 bases at V and 2 bases at J, with 15 bases in the middle. Germline CDR1 SGHAT, CDR2 FQDESV (reference sequence). The Seattle patients, enrolled during active infection, were followed longitudinally. Authors' analysis steps: By means of reference gene primer amplification, nucleated cell counts were estimated. Here immunoSEQ multiplex PCR was the method, and the copy in TCRdb shows in-frame clones only, minus some. Clone size and the V and J calls come from that table; the DNA yielded D and trimming. The sample has 250,000 to 300,000 clones, 88% seen once.

Source material: peripheral blood. The genes are TRBV11-1 and TRBJ1-1, with D possibly TRBD1 on 6 matching bases. The clonotype was recovered from a woman in her sixties or seventies with COVID-19, enrolled during active disease. CDR3 DNA: TGTGCCAGCAGCCACTCGGACAGAATAAACACTGAAGCTTTCTTT. Translated, it gives CASSHSDRINTEAFF. Variable domain in full (rest from reference TRBV11-1 and TRBJ1-1): EAEVAQSPRYKITEKSQAVAFWCDPISGHATLYWYRQILGQGPELLVQFQDESVVDDSQLPKDRFSAERLKGVDSTLKIQPAELGDSAMYLCASSHSDRINTEAFFGQGTRLTVV.